This entry features one T cell receptor beta chain sequence. This sample stems from a study of blood T cell repertoires in COVID-19. Study-wide background: Material from acute and convalescent COVID-19 was sourced from the United States, Italy and Spain. PBMCs, B-cell-depleted T cells, or T cells were the source of the cDNA or gDNA that made up the material.

The V gene's germline CDR1 is LGHDT and CDR2 YNNKEL (reference sequence). V was trimmed by 0 bases and J by 2 bases, leaving 10 bases between them. The CDR3 is 15 amino acids. Ages ranged from roughly 18 to 100 years, with residence in fewer than 25 US areas. Per the study methods: Amplification of reference gene primers was used by the study to estimate nucleated cell counts. TCRdb keeps only in-frame clones here, not all; method: immunoSEQ multiplex PCR. Clonal size and the V and J genes are those of that table, whereas D and trimming came from the DNA. The sample contains approximately 400,000 clones, approximately 90% of which appear only once.

The sequencing sample was made of PBMCs or T cells enriched from blood (not recorded which). This clonotype was sampled from a woman under 30 who had recovered from COVID-19. This chain connects TRBV3-1 (or the pseudogene TRBV3-2) to TRBJ1-2; no definite D call. CDR3 sequence reads: CASSQDGQRNYGYTF. In nucleotides, the CDR3 is TGTGCCAGCAGCCAAGATGGGCAACGAAACTATGGCTACACCTTC.